Listed here are 19 T cell receptor beta chains from one sample, sequenced in a study of T cell responses to AZD1222 COVID-19 vaccine. The method was immunoSEQ multiplex PCR; TCRdb's version includes in-frame clones alone and lacks a portion of them. Of 150,000 to 200,000 clones detected, 88% appear once; the ten largest clones hold more than 5.5%. This specimen was peripheral blood, taken on day 0 of AZD1222 vaccination. These receptors all come from an adult in good health.

The chain uses TRBV11-3 and TRBJ2-1; perhaps TRBD1 as D (7 bases). There are 18 residues in the CDR3. Trimming removed 0 bases at V and 0 bases at J, with 15 bases between. Germline values: CDR1 SGHNT, CDR2 YENEEA. The CDR3 DNA sequence: TGTGCCAGCAGCTTAGATCAGGGGGGCACCAGCTCCTACAATGAGCAGTTCTTC. It codes for CASSLDQGGTSSYNEQFF.

The V gene is TRBV3-1 (or the pseudogene TRBV3-2), the J gene TRBJ2-5; TRBD2 might be the D (6 bases). The CDR3 loop spans 13 amino acids. The germline gives CDR1 LGHDT, CDR2 YNNKEL (reference sequence). Trimming pared 7 bases from V and 5 bases from J, leaving 14 bases between. The CDR3 bases are TGTGCCAGCATCGACTGGAGCGGGGAGACCCAGTACTTC. Protein: CASIDWSGETQYF.

The sample holds one count of this clone. The chain recombines TRBV28 with TRBJ1-5; no definite D call. Trimming took off 3 bases at V and 7 bases at J, with 4 bases between the two ends. CDR1 is MDHEN, CDR2 SYDVKM, per germline. The CDR3 has 11 residues. DNA for the CDR3: TGTGCCAGCAGTTTTAAGCAGCCCCAGCATTTT. Its protein is CASSFKQPQHF.

The V call is TRBV7-9, the J call TRBJ1-4; the match to TRBD1 covers 8 bases. Unmatched junction bases numbered 6, after V lost 5 bases and J lost 7 bases. The germline V gene encodes CDR1 SEHNR and CDR2 FQNEAQ (reference sequence). The CDR3 loop spans 14 amino acids. The chain's CDR3 is CASSMDREAEKLFF. Here the CDR3 DNA reads TGTGCCAGCAGCATGGACAGGGAAGCTGAAAAACTGTTTTTT.

This rearrangement joins TRBV27 to TRBJ1-4, with 7 bases that match TRBD1. The CDR3 contains 14 residues. V gave up 6 bases and J gave up 4 bases; unmatched junction bases: 5. Per the germline V gene, CDR1 is MNHEY and CDR2 is SMNVEV (reference sequence). The CDR3 sequence is CASRPDRYNEKLFF. The CDR3, as DNA: TGTGCCAGCAGACCGGACAGGTATAATGAAAAACTGTTTTTT.

The genes are TRBV18 and TRBJ1-1; a possible D gene is TRBD1 (6 bases). The CDR3 is made up of 13 amino acids. Germline-derived CDR1 and CDR2 are KGHSH and LQKENI. The V end was cut by 6 bases, the J end by 4 bases, with 12 bases between. CDR3: CASSPRGGTEAFF. CDR3 nucleotides: TGTGCCAGCTCCCCCAGGGGTGGCACTGAAGCTTTCTTT.

The chain joins TRBV4-2 to TRBJ2-7; possibly TRBD1 for D (6 bases). V lost 2 bases to trimming and J lost 2 bases, with 16 bases between them. The CDR3 extends over 16 amino acids. The germline CDR1 and CDR2 sequences are LGHNA and YNFKEQ. The CDR3: CASSQTRGKGAYEQYF. The DNA of the CDR3 is TGTGCCAGCAGCCAAACAAGGGGGAAGGGCGCCTACGAGCAGTACTTC.

This clone was observed a handful of times. The rearrangement joins TRBV3-1 (or the pseudogene TRBV3-2) to TRBJ1-1, with D perhaps TRBD1 (6 bases). Germline V gene sequence: CDR1 LGHDT, CDR2 YNNKEL (reference sequence). This CDR3 contains 15 residues. Trimming took 3 bases from V and 3 from J, leaving 14 bases between them. The CDR3 reads CASSHWGRGDTEAFF. The CDR3, as DNA: TGTGCCAGCAGCCACTGGGGGCGGGGGGACACTGAAGCTTTCTTT.

V usage is TRBV30 and J usage is TRBJ1-1; D is perhaps TRBD1 (5 bases). The CDR3 has 12 residues. V lost 4 bases and J 7 bases, leaving 13 bases between the germline ends. Per germline, CDR1 GTSNPN and CDR2 SVGIG (reference sequence). The CDR3: CAWKIGRVEAFF. The CDR3 DNA sequence: TGTGCCTGGAAGATTGGCAGGGTTGAAGCTTTCTTT.

This clone has a handful of counts. Written as DNA, the CDR3 is TGTGCCAGCAGTGCTGGACAGGGGAAAAGTCAGCCCCAGCATTTT. Translating gives CASSAGQGKSQPQHF. This chain links TRBV2 with TRBJ1-5; 9 bases line up with TRBD1. CDR1 and CDR2 (germline): SNHLY, FYNNEI. Trimming at V came to 4 bases and at J to 6 bases, leaving 7 bases not matched to a gene. The CDR3 sequence is 15 residues long.

This clone was observed once. V is TRBV6-1 and J is TRBJ2-7, with 7 positions matching TRBD2. Germline CDR1 and CDR2: MNHNS and SASEGT. V was pared by 1 base and J by 5 bases, with 11 bases of the junction left unmatched. The CDR3 has 16 residues. The CDR3 nucleotides are TGTGCCAGCAGTGAAGGGCAGCGGATCCGGGGGGACGAGCAGTACTTC. Translation gives CASSEGQRIRGDEQYF.

The chain combines TRBV5-1 with TRBJ2-7, with TRBD2 identical over 14 bases. The CDR3 extends over 14 amino acids. J gave up 6 bases and V 3 bases, and 2 bases lay outside the gene matches. The V gene's germline CDR1 is SGHRS and CDR2 YFSETQ. The CDR3 loop reads CASSSGLAGAEQYF. CDR3 coding DNA: TGCGCCAGCAGCTCGGGACTAGCGGGAGCCGAGCAGTACTTC.

CDR3 in amino acids: CASSFNPVRGEVYNEQFF. CDR3 DNA: TGTGCCAGCAGCTTCAATCCGGTTCGAGGGGAGGTCTACAATGAGCAGTTCTTC. This rearrangement joins TRBV7-2 to TRBJ2-1; TRBD2 is a possible D gene (6 bases). Trimming removed 3 bases at V and 3 bases at J, with 21 bases between. The CDR3 extends over 18 amino acids. From germline, CDR1 is SGHTA and CDR2 FQGNSA.

V and J are TRBV18 and TRBJ1-3; D unclear. The length of the CDR3 is 15 residues. Germline assignment: CDR1 KGHSH and CDR2 LQKENI. Trimming removed 7 bases at V and 0 bases at J, with 13 bases between. CDR3 bases: TGTGCCAGCTTACTTGACGGGCTCTCTGGAAACACCATATATTTT. This translates into CASLLDGLSGNTIYF.

The V call is TRBV9, the J call TRBJ1-3; D remains unclear. This CDR3 region has 20 residues. Deletions cut 4 bases from V and 1 base from J, with 27 bases between. Per germline, CDR1 SGDLS and CDR2 YYNGEE. The CDR3 sequence is CASSFVPGPISGGSGNTIYF. The CDR3 nucleotides read TGTGCCAGCAGCTTTGTACCCGGACCGATCTCTGGAGGGTCTGGAAACACCATATATTTT.

V and J are TRBV6-5 and TRBJ1-2; TRBD1 might be the D (6 bases). The CDR3 covers 15 residues. The ends were cut back, 4 bases at V and 3 bases at J, with 15 bases in the middle. Germline CDR1 reads MNHEY; CDR2 reads SVGAGI. This CDR3 reads CASSSGWGLDYGYTF. The CDR3 region has the DNA TGTGCCAGCAGTTCCGGTTGGGGGCTGGACTATGGCTACACCTTC.

The chain carries TRBV13 and TRBJ2-7; D uncertain. V shed 2 bases and J shed 3 bases, with 5 bases lying between them. The CDR3 has 12 amino acids. Germline V gene lookup returns CDR1 PRHDT and CDR2 FYEKMQ (reference sequence). CDR3 bases: TGTGCCAGCAGCTTAAACAACTACGAGCAGTACTTC. It yields the protein CASSLNNYEQYF.

The chain combines TRBV21-1 with TRBJ2-7. TRBV21-1 is designated a pseudogene. CDR3 length: 13 amino acids. CDR3 loop: CASSKEGIYEQYF. Here the CDR3 DNA reads TGTGCCAGCAGCAAAGAGGGAATTTACGAGCAGTACTTC.

The J gene is TRBJ2-7, the V gene TRBV5-1, with TRBD2 matching over 11 bases. Trimming took 5 bases from V and 1 from J; bases not matched to a gene: 5. Germline loops: CDR1 SGHRS, CDR2 YFSETQ. This CDR3 is built from 15 residues. In nucleotides, the CDR3 is TGCGCCAGCAGACAACTAGCGGGAGAATCCTACGAGCAGTACTTC. Protein sequence: CASRQLAGESYEQYF.